This T cell receptor (beta chain) was found in a study of T cell repertoires in cytomegalovirus infection. CDR3 length equals 15 residues. Germline V gives CDR1 SGHNT, CDR2 YYREEE (reference sequence). The V gene end was trimmed by 0 bases and the J gene end by 4 bases; junction bases not matched to a gene: 4. Remarks on this clonotype: As yet, its antigen is unknown.

TCRdb re-called the reads with MiXCR, one entry per CDR3 protein. The sample carries about 530,000 distinct CDR3 sequences, about 30% recorded once. The study's findings and limits: Summed frequency of public TCR beta families distinguished CMV carriers with the relevant HLA.

This TCR was sampled from a human donor in good health (CMV status not recorded). Some clones in this sample may be carry-over from other donors' samples. The chain is built from TRBV5-4 and TRBJ2-5; 9 nucleotides agree with TRBD1. The source material was PBMCs. The DNA for the CDR3 is TGTGCCAGCAGCTTGGTTGACAGGGGGGGAGAGACCCAGTACTTC. It encodes CASSLVDRGGETQYF.